This paragraph reports one T cell receptor beta chain. Antigen unknown. This entry belongs to a study of cytomegalovirus exposure and HLA in healthy donors. As for the study in general: Within the Caucasian-associated ancestry cluster were more than 75% of the 398 genotyped donors.

Germline V gene lookup returns CDR1 MNHEY and CDR2 SVGAGI. This CDR3 is 16 amino acids long. V shed 0 bases and J 4 bases; nucleotides not matched to a gene: 3. It was with 60 Vbeta and 13 Jbeta primers that the PCR ran. Profiled with immunoSEQ multiplex PCR; TCRdb holds only in-frame clones, not every one. The sample lists approximately 150,000 clones; roughly 85% were seen once. Study-level findings and limits: Exclusion as indistinguishable affected some V segments, including TRBV6-2 and TRBV6-3. Most subjects' HLA-A and HLA-B alleles were reportedly predicted from TCR beta sequences.

Sequencing used PBMCs. The chain carries TRBV6-5 and TRBJ1-4, with 9 bases matching TRBD1. This receptor was identified in a woman aged 25-40 years in good health and CMV-seronegative. The CDR3 DNA is TGTGCCAGCAGTTACTCGACAGGGGGAAATAATGAAAAACTGTTTTTT. Translating it yields CASSYSTGGNNEKLFF.